This T cell receptor (beta chain) was sequenced in a study of Ad26.COV2.S vaccination and SARS-CoV-2 variants. Specified treatment: 15 to 20 received Ad26.COV2.S at low or high dose, single or two shots; roughly 5 received placebo; per-sample allocation not given. The study sampled participants on day 63 after the first vaccine or placebo injection. The germline CDR1 and CDR2 sequences are SGHAT and FQNNGV. The ends lost 0 bases at V and 2 bases at J; junction bases unmatched: 4. The CDR3 loop spans 15 amino acids. TCRdb's table, derived via immunoSEQ multiplex PCR, lists solely in-frame clones and lacks some. The data contain under 550,000 clones, 85% to 90% of them singletons.

The clonotype was recovered from a person aged 18-65 years who received the Ad26.COV2.S COVID-19 vaccine or a placebo. V is TRBV11-2 and J is TRBJ2-7, with 7 bases fitting TRBD2. Sequences were derived from peripheral blood, sampled in a trial of Ad26.COV2.S vaccine versus placebo. CDR3 protein: CASSLDRDYPYEQYF. CDR3 nucleotides: TGTGCCAGCAGCTTAGACCGGGACTACCCCTACGAGCAGTACTTC.